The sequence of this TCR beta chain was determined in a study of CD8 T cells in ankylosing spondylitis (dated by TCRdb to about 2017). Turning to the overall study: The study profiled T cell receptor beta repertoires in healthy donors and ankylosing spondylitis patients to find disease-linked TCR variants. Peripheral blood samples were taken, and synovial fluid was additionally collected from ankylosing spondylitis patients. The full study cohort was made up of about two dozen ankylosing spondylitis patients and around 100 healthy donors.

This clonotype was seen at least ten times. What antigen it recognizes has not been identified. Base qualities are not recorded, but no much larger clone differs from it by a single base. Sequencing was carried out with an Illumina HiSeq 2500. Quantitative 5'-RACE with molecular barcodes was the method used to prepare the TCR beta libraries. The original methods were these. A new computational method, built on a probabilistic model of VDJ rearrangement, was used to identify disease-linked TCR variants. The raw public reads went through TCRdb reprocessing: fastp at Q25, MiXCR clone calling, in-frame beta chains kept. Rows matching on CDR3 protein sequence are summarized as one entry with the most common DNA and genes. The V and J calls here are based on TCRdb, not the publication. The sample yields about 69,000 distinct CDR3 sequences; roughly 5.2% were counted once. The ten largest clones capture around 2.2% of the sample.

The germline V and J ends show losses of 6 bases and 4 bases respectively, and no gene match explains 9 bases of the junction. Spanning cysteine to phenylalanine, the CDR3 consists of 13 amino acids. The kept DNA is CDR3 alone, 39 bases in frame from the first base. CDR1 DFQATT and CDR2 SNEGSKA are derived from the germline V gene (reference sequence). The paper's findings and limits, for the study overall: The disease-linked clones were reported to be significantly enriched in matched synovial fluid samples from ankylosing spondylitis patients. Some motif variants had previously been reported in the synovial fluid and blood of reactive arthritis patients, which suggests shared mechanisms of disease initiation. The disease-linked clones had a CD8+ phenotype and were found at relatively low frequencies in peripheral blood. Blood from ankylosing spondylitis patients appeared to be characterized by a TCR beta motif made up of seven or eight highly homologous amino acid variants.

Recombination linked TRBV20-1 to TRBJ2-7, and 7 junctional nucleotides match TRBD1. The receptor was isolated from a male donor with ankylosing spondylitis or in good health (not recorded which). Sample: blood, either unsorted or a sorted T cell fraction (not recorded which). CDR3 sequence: CSASPGQRYEQYF. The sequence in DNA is TGCAGTGCGTCACCGGGACAGAGATACGAGCAGTACTTC.